This T cell receptor beta chain was sequenced in a study of cytomegalovirus exposure and HLA in healthy donors. Worth noting for this clone: Its antigen is as yet unknown.

Study-wide results and caveats: In a later analysis, TCR beta V- and J-gene trimming showed a link to a missense DCLRE1C variant. Most CMV-associated TCR beta chains were later found to appear HLA-restricted. Earlier analysis yielded a pattern in which most TCR beta V segments were productive about 90% or about 30% of the time.

Researchers ran the PCR with 60 Vbeta and 13 Jbeta primers. Profiled with immunoSEQ multiplex PCR; TCRdb holds only in-frame clones, not every one. This repertoire shows about 220,000 clones, 75% found once; its top ten account for roughly 1.9%. This CDR3 comprises 16 residues. Germline V gene sequence: CDR1 SNHLY, CDR2 FYNNEI. V lost 4 bases, J lost 9 bases, and 10 bases stayed unmatched. Sequenced sample: PBMCs. The clonotype originates from a woman aged 25 to 45 in good health and CMV-seronegative. This chain connects TRBV2 to TRBJ2-1; 12 positions match TRBD2. The CDR3 nucleotides are TGTGCCAGCAGTGCTGGTAGGCCTAGCGGGAGGGTTGAGCAGTTCTTC. Amino acid sequence: CASSAGRPSGRVEQFF.